This T cell receptor beta chain was identified during a study of T cell changes during pregnancy in multiple sclerosis (dated by TCRdb to between 2019 and 2020). About the investigation overall: The study examined how the T cell repertoire changed over the course of pregnancy in women with multiple sclerosis.

Library construction relied on the immunoSEQ multiplex PCR assay. TCRdb took over this immuneACCESS table, retaining in-frame rearrangements with V and J assigned. Such tables are incomplete; in checked studies, under half of the missing clones stem from an unresolved V gene, and the remainder is unexplained. The sample records about 49,000 clones, 90% of which are singletons. Roughly 5% of the sample comes from the top ten. For this clone: Its antigen is still unknown. The sample holds no much larger clone one base away, and base qualities are not on file.

The sequencing here drew on peripheral blood, taken after pregnancy. This clonotype was obtained from a female donor in good health, enrolled as a control in a pregnancy study.

The nucleotide sequence is given as TGTGCCAGTAGTAATACGGGGGGGACTAATGAAAAACTGTTTTTT. Translated, this is CASSNTGGTNEKLFF. Rearrangement joined TRBV19 to TRBJ1-4; the D segment could be TRBD1, given 5 matching bases. V is reduced by 4 bases and J by 2 bases, leaving a spacing of 11 bases between them. Taken from the germline V gene (reference sequence), the CDR1 and CDR2 loops are LNHDA and SQIVND. The CDR3 runs 15 residues from the cysteine to the phenylalanine. Of all the DNA, just the CDR3 is kept, 45 bases in frame from base 1. Here the CDR3 is joined to the reference TRBV19 and TRBJ1-4 genes, and the full variable domain is: DGGITQSPKYLFRKEGQNVTLSCEQNLNHDAMYWYRQDPGQGLRLIYYSQIVNDFQKGDIAEGYSVSREKKESFPLTVTSAQKNPTAFYLCASSNTGGTNEKLFFGSGTQLSVL.